Shown below are 28 T cell receptor beta chains from a single sample sequenced in a study of T-cell reconstitution after alpha-beta-depleted transplantation in children. Preparation of the TCRbeta library used unique molecular identifiers. TCRdb processed the PCR reads anew with MiXCR; each CDR3 protein has one entry. The data contain about 540,000 distinct CDR3 sequences, 20% to 30% of them singletons. The input for sequencing was PBMCs, taken before TCRalphabeta/CD19-depleted stem cell transplant. These receptors were taken from a boy under two years old with Wiskott-Aldrich syndrome, due to receive a stem cell transplant.

With respect to this clonotype: One end of the junction varies from germline; a read error may be responsible. This chain joins TRBV5-1 and TRBJ2-1, with D uncertain. The CDR3 extends over 14 amino acids. Germline CDR1 is SGHRS and CDR2 is YFSETQ. The CDR3 reads CAISPSIGYNEQFF. CDR3 nucleotides: TGCGCCATCAGCCCAAGTATTGGTTACAATGAGCAGTTCTTC.

The gene calls are TRBV3-1 and TRBJ2-7; TRBD2 aligns across 13 bases. This CDR3 spans 17 amino acids. CDR1 LGHDT and CDR2 YNNKEL come from the germline V gene (reference sequence). The V segment lost 2 bases and the J segment 5 bases; nucleotides outside the gene matches: 9. This CDR3 reads CASSQLTSGRTGDEQYF. In DNA, the CDR3 is TGTGCCAGCAGCCAACTGACTAGCGGGAGGACCGGCGACGAGCAGTACTTC.

Only a few counts were recorded for this clonotype. As DNA, the CDR3 is TGTGCCAGCAGCTATACCTTGGGGATGAACACTGAAGCTTTCTTT. Its protein is CASSYTLGMNTEAFF. The rearrangement links TRBV6-5 to TRBJ1-1; D gene ambiguous. V was shortened by 6 bases and J by 0 bases, with 14 bases between the two germline ends. Germline V CDR1 and CDR2: MNHEY, SVGAGI. The CDR3 is 15 amino acids.

The chain carries TRBV7-3 and TRBJ2-3; D remains ambiguous. The CDR3 covers 16 residues. CDR1 SGHTA and CDR2 FQGTGA come from the germline V gene. Trimming removed 4 bases at V and 3 bases at J, with 17 bases between. The CDR3 nucleotides are TGTGCCAGCAGCTCTAACCCTCCTCTAGTGACAGATACGCAGTATTTT. Amino acid sequence: CASSSNPPLVTDTQYF.

In DNA form, the CDR3 reads TGTGCCAGCACTAGACAGGGCGTGGGCACTGAAGCTTTCTTT. Translated: CASTRQGVGTEAFF. The chain links TRBV2 to TRBJ1-1; 7 nucleotides agree with TRBD1. The germline CDR1 and CDR2 sequences are SNHLY and FYNNEI. The CDR3 is 14 amino acids. After removal of 7 bases from V and 4 bases from J, the junction contained 9 bases not matched to a gene.

The chain carries TRBV2 and TRBJ1-3; no reliable D call. CDR1 is SNHLY and CDR2 is FYNNEI in the germline V gene. The CDR3 totals 14 residues. V was trimmed by 2 bases and J by 0 bases, leaving 5 bases between them. The CDR3 spells CASSELISGNTIYF. In DNA form, the CDR3 reads TGTGCCAGCAGTGAACTGATCTCTGGAAACACCATATATTTT.

This clonotype occurred a few times. The chain is built from TRBV6-5 and TRBJ1-1, with D unclear. Germline CDR1 reads MNHEY; CDR2 reads SVGAGI. The germline V and J ends were trimmed by 1 base and 4 bases, with 13 bases remaining between them. The CDR3 has 15 residues. The CDR3 DNA sequence: TGTGCCAGCAGTTACTACGGGCTCAAACGCACTGAAGCTTTCTTT. Translated: CASSYYGLKRTEAFF.

J is TRBJ2-7 and V is TRBV10-3; TRBD1 aligns across 8 bases. Germline-derived CDR1 and CDR2 are ENHRY and SYGVKD. Trimming at V came to 10 bases and at J to 6 bases, leaving 11 bases not matched to a gene. The length of the CDR3 is 13 residues. The CDR3 sequence is CATFETGASEQYF. DNA of the CDR3: TGTGCCACTTTCGAGACAGGGGCATCCGAGCAGTACTTC.

CDR3 in DNA: TGCAGTGCTAGAGATGGTAAACCCTACGAGCAGTACTTC. Translated, it gives CSARDGKPYEQYF. The chain carries TRBV20-1 and TRBJ2-7; no reliable D call. The CDR3 consists of 13 residues. Germline values: CDR1 DFQATT, CDR2 SNEGSKA (reference sequence). V gave up 0 bases and J gave up 2 bases, with 8 bases separating them.

This clonotype showed up just a few times. V usage is TRBV24-1 and J usage is TRBJ1-3; D is unresolved. Trimming pared 4 bases from V and 0 bases from J, leaving 15 bases between. The CDR3 is 17 amino acids. CDR1 KGHDR and CDR2 SFDVKD come from the germline V gene. In DNA, the CDR3 is TGTGCCACCAGTGACCCCGGGATACTCAGCTCTGGAAACACCATATATTTT. Amino acid sequence: CATSDPGILSSGNTIYF.

This clonotype showed up just a few times. The rearrangement joins TRBV4-2 to TRBJ2-1; 7 bases map to TRBD2. Germline V gene data show CDR1 as LGHNA and CDR2 as YNFKEQ. Trimming removed 4 bases from V and 7 bases from J; junction bases left unmatched: 19. The CDR3 covers 18 residues. The CDR3 loop reads CASSPELISAGVINEQFF. The DNA for the CDR3 is TGTGCCAGCAGCCCTGAATTAATCTCGGCGGGAGTGATTAATGAGCAGTTCTTC.

This clonotype was picked up a small number of times. The genes are TRBV7-6 and TRBJ2-5, with 10 bases fitting TRBD2. The trim removed 5 bases at V and 11 bases at J, leaving 14 bases unmatched. Per the germline V gene, CDR1 is SGHVS and CDR2 is FNYEAQ. This CDR3 contains 15 residues. CDR3 coding DNA: TGTGCCAGCAGCCTACCAAACGGGGCTAGCGGGAGTCAGTACTTC. It codes for CASSLPNGASGSQYF. Filled out from reference TRBV7-6 and TRBJ2-5, the complete variable domain reads GAGVSQSPRYKVTKRGQDVALRCDPISGHVSLYWYRQALGQGPEFLTYFNYEAQQDKSGLPNDRFSAERPEGSISTLTIQRTEQRDSAMYRCASSLPNGASGSQYFGPGTRLLVL.

This clonotype was seen only a few times. This chain joins TRBV4-2 and TRBJ2-7; TRBD2 is a possible D gene (6 bases). V shed 1 base and J shed 2 bases, with 6 bases lying between them. The CDR3 length is 13 residues. CDR1 LGHNA and CDR2 YNFKEQ come from the germline V gene. CDR3 in DNA: TGTGCCAGCAGCCAAGGCGGGGCCTACGAGCAGTACTTC. It codes for CASSQGGAYEQYF.

The V call is TRBV20-1, the J call TRBJ2-7, with a tentative D call TRBD2 (6 bases). The germline V and J ends were trimmed by 5 bases and 4 bases, with 18 bases remaining between them. This CDR3 has 14 amino acids. Germline assignment: CDR1 DFQATT and CDR2 SNEGSKA (reference sequence). In DNA, the CDR3 is TGCAGTGCTCCTATACGGACCGGGGGATACGAGCAGTACTTC. Its protein is CSAPIRTGGYEQYF.

There are a few counts of this clonotype. This chain uses TRBV12-3 or TRBV12-4 with TRBJ2-3, with TRBD2 matching over 8 bases. After removal of 5 bases from V and 7 bases from J, the junction contained 8 bases not matched to a gene. The CDR3 has 14 amino acids. The CDR3 reads CASSTGTRVHTQYF. CDR3 nucleotide sequence: TGTGCCAGCAGTACCGGGACTAGGGTTCATACGCAGTATTTT.

The chain carries TRBV27 and TRBJ2-1, with D uncertain. Trimming took 5 bases from V and 6 from J, leaving 11 bases between them. Germline lookup yields CDR1 MNHEY and CDR2 SMNVEV (reference sequence). The CDR3 runs to 13 residues. The CDR3 sequence is CASSVGSVNEQFF. The CDR3 DNA sequence: TGTGCCAGCAGTGTGGGTTCGGTCAATGAGCAGTTCTTC.

This chain connects TRBV18 to TRBJ2-7; the match to TRBD1 covers 9 bases. Trimming cost V 6 bases and J 5 bases; bases outside gene matches: 8. Germline V gene sequence: CDR1 KGHSH, CDR2 LQKENI. This CDR3 region has 14 residues. The CDR3 protein is CASSPRTGDHEQYF. The CDR3 DNA is TGTGCCAGCTCTCCCCGGACAGGGGACCACGAGCAGTACTTC.

The chain combines TRBV5-1 with TRBJ1-1, with D maybe TRBD1 (6 bases). V was trimmed by 4 bases and J by 6 bases, leaving 22 bases between them. The CDR3 contains 16 residues. Germline V CDR1 and CDR2: SGHRS, YFSETQ. Here the CDR3 DNA reads TGCGCCAGCAGCAACAACAGGGTTGGGGTCGGCGCTGAAGCTTTCTTT. Amino acids: CASSNNRVGVGAEAFF.

On this clonotype: Compared with germline, one end of the junction differs, possibly owing to a read error. The V gene is TRBV3-1, the J gene TRBJ2-1; 13 nucleotides line up with TRBD2. The CDR3 consists of 13 residues. CDR1 and CDR2 from the germline V gene are LGHDT and YNNKEL (reference sequence). In nucleotides, the CDR3 is TGTGCCAGCAGCCCATCAGGGACTAGCGGGATCGTATTC. This codes for CASSPSGTSGIVF.

This clonotype has just a few counts. V usage is TRBV5-1 and J usage is TRBJ2-1; 9 bases agree with TRBD2. V shed 2 bases and J 4 bases; nucleotides not matched to a gene: 4. The CDR3 has 15 residues. The germline gives CDR1 SGHRS, CDR2 YFSETQ. This CDR3 is CASSLGTSQYNEQFF. The CDR3 region has the DNA TGCGCCAGCAGCTTAGGGACTAGCCAGTACAATGAGCAGTTCTTC.

In its sample, this clonotype was seen a few times. The chain is built from TRBV5-1 and TRBJ2-2; D ambiguous. The V and J ends lost 4 bases and 5 bases respectively, with 9 bases between them. The germline CDR1 and CDR2 sequences are SGHRS and YFSETQ. CDR3 length equals 13 residues. CDR3 coding DNA: TGCGCCAGCAGCGAACCTGGTACCGGGGAGCTGTTTTTT. Translation gives CASSEPGTGELFF.

The rearrangement uses TRBV7-3 and TRBJ2-2; D is possibly TRBD2 (6 bases). The length of the CDR3 is 15 residues. Per the germline V gene, CDR1 is SGHTA and CDR2 is FQGTGA. The V gene lost 2 bases and the J gene lost 7 bases, with 14 bases spanning the gap. CDR3 protein: CASSLPQAGGGELFF. CDR3 in DNA: TGTGCCAGCAGCTTACCACAGGCCGGGGGCGGGGAGCTGTTTTTT.

The J gene is TRBJ2-6, the V gene TRBV15; no definite D call. Germline-derived CDR1 and CDR2 are LNHNV and YYDKDF (reference sequence). The CDR3 covers 17 residues. V shed 3 bases and J shed 0 bases, with 12 bases lying between them. CDR3 nucleotides: TGTGCCACCAGCAGTCTGACATTAAGCTCTGGGGCCAACGTCCTGACTTTC. Its protein product is CATSSLTLSSGANVLTF.

This clonotype was picked up a small number of times. CDR3 region: CSARDNSYNEQFF. The CDR3 nucleotides read TGCAGTGCTAGAGATAATAGCTACAATGAGCAGTTCTTC. The rearrangement links TRBV20-1 to TRBJ2-1, with D unclear. CDR1 and CDR2 from the germline V gene are DFQATT and SNEGSKA (reference sequence). V was cut by 0 bases and J by 3 bases, with 6 bases left in between. This CDR3 has 13 residues.

The CDR3 is CASSSDIVTVKTQYF. CDR3 nucleotides: TGTGCCAGCAGCTCCGATATAGTAACCGTGAAGACCCAGTACTTC. The chain couples TRBV7-9 to TRBJ2-5; D gene unclear. Trimming removed 4 bases at V and 6 bases at J, with 18 bases between. The CDR3 extends over 15 amino acids. Germline V lookup: CDR1 SEHNR, CDR2 FQNEAQ (reference sequence). The entire variable domain, with the rest obtained from reference TRBV7-9 and TRBJ2-5, is as follows: DTGVSQNPRHKITKRGQNVTFRCDPISEHNRLYWYRQTLGQGPEFLTYFQNEAQLEKSRLLSDRFSAERPKGSFSTLEIQRTEQGDSAMYLCASSSDIVTVKTQYFGPGTRLLVL.

This clonotype was observed a few times. The J gene is TRBJ1-2, the V gene TRBV27; TRBD1 aligns across 7 bases. The CDR3 is made up of 15 amino acids. With 5 bases clipped from V and 4 bases from J, the junction kept 10 bases outside the gene matches. Looked up from germline, CDR1 is MNHEY and CDR2 is SMNVEV (reference sequence). The CDR3 here is CASSLRQGPSYGYTF. CDR3 nucleotide sequence: TGTGCCAGCAGTCTCCGACAGGGACCCTCCTATGGCTACACCTTC.

The gene calls are TRBV20-1 and TRBJ2-1, with 13 positions matching TRBD2. The germline gives CDR1 DFQATT, CDR2 SNEGSKA (reference sequence). The J segment lost 8 bases and the V segment lost 5 bases, leaving 6 bases of the junction unmatched. This CDR3 has 14 amino acids. The CDR3, as DNA: TGCAGTGCTCTGAGGACTAGCGGGAGCGATGAGCAGTTCTTC. Translating gives CSALRTSGSDEQFF.

This clonotype was observed a handful of times. This chain links TRBV5-1 with TRBJ2-7, with TRBD1 as a possible D gene (5 bases). The CDR3 sequence is 13 residues long. The V gene's germline CDR1 is SGHRS and CDR2 YFSETQ. Trimming removed 2 bases from V and 2 bases from J, with 8 bases in between. In DNA form, the CDR3 reads TGCGCCAGCAGCTTCCTGACAGCCTACGAGCAGTACTTC. Amino acid sequence: CASSFLTAYEQYF.